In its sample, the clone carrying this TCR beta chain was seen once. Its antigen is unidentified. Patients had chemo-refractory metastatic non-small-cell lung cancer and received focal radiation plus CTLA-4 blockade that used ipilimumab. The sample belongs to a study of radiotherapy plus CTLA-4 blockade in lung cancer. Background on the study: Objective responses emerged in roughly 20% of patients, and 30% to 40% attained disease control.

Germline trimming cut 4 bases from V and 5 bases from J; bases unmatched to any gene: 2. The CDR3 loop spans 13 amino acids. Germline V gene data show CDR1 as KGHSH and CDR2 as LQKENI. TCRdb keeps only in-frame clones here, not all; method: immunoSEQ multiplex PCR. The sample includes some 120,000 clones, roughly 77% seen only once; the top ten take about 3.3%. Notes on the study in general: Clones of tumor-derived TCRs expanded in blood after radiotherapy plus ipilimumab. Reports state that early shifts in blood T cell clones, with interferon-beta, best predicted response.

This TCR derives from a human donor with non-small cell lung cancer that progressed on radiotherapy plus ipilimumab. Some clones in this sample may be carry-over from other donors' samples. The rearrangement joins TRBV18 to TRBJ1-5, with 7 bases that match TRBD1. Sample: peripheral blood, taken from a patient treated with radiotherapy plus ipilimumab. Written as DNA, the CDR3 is TGTGCCAGCTCACGACAGGGTTATCAGCCCCAGCATTTT. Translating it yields CASSRQGYQPQHF.